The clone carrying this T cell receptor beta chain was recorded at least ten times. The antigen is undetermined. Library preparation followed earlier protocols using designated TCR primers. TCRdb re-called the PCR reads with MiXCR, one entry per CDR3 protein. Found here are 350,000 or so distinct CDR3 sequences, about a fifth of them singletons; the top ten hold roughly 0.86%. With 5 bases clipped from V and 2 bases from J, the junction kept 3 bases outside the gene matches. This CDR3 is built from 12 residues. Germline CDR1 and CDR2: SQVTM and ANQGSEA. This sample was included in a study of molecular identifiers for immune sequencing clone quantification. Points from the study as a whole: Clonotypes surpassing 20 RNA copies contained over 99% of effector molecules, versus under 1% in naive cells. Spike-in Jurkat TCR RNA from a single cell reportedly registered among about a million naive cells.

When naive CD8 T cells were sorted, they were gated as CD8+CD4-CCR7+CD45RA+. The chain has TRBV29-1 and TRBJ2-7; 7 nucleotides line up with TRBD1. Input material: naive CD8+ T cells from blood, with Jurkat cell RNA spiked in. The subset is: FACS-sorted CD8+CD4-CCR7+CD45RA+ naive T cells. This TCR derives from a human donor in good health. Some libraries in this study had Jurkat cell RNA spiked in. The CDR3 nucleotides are TGCAGCGTTCGGACAGGAACCTACGAGCAGTACTTC. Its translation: CSVRTGTYEQYF.